This TCR beta chain was profiled in a study of blood T cell repertoires in COVID-19. Study context: From the United States, Italy and Spain came samples of acute and convalescent COVID-19. PBMCs, B-cell-depleted T cells, or T cells provided the cDNA or gDNA that made up the material.

Sequencing used immunoSEQ multiplex PCR; TCRdb keeps in-frame clones, though not all of them. The table shows roughly 250,000 clones, with around 90% occurring only once. This clone was detected once. The CDR3 is made up of 12 amino acids. Germline values: CDR1 SNHLY, CDR2 FYNNEI. V lost 8 bases and J 4 bases, leaving 9 bases between the germline ends. The age range of participants was 18 to 89 years, with residence in about 25 US areas. This chain links TRBV2 with TRBJ2-1; perhaps TRBD2 as D (6 bases). The origin of this receptor is a woman aged 25 to 39 with acute COVID-19. The specimen was PBMCs or T cells enriched from blood (not recorded which). The CDR3: CASDAGYNEQFF. CDR3 coding DNA: TGTGCCAGCGATGCGGGGTACAATGAGCAGTTCTTC.